Listed below are T cell receptor beta chains from one sample, sequenced in a study of T cell responses to AZD1222 COVID-19 vaccine. Sequencing used immunoSEQ multiplex PCR; TCRdb keeps in-frame clones, though not all of them. The sample consists of some 150,000 clones, approximately 88% of them appearing once. Sequenced material: peripheral blood, taken on day 0 of MenACWY control vaccination. The source is an adult in good health. Both conserved end residues are part of each CDR3. A D gene is named only where the DNA matches it firmly. Only part of the rows carry a size: once, few, many, or a class if the clone is expanded.

16,TRBV15,TRBJ1-5,TRBD1,NA,TGTGCCACCAGCAGAGCGGGGACAGGAGGATATCAGCCCCAGCATTTT,CATSRAGTGGYQPQHF
15,TRBV5-5,TRBJ2-7,NA,once,TGTGCCAGCAGCTTGGGGGCCGTCAGGTCCTACGAGCAGTACTTC,CASSLGAVRSYEQYF
16,TRBV4-1,TRBJ2-2,NA,once,TGCGCCAGCAGCCAATTCCGGGCCCCGAACACCGGGGAGCTGTTTTTT,CASSQFRAPNTGELFF
13,TRBV11-3,TRBJ2-1,NA,NA,TGTGCCAGCAGCTTAAGGTGGGACAATGAGCAGTTCTTC,CASSLRWDNEQFF
13,TRBV10-1,TRBJ1-4,NA,NA,TGCGCTCAAGGTGTAAGTAGGAATGAAAAACTGTTTTTT,CAQGVSRNEKLFF
15,TRBV5-1,TRBJ2-7,TRBD1,many,TGCGCCAGCAGCTTCGTCGGGACAGGAGCAGAAGAGCAGTACTTC,CASSFVGTGAEEQYF
13,TRBV24-1,TRBJ2-7,TRBD1,NA,TGTGCCCCAAAGGGACAGTGGTCCTACGAGCAGTACTTC,CAPKGQWSYEQYF
14,TRBV30,TRBJ1-2,NA,NA,TGTGCCTGGAGTGTACGGATGAACCTCTATGGCTACACCTTC,CAWSVRMNLYGYTF
15,TRBV28,TRBJ1-2,NA,few,TGTGCCAGCAGTTTATATCCAGGGCCGGGCTATGGCTACACCTTC,CASSLYPGPGYGYTF
15,TRBV11-3,TRBJ2-7,NA,NA,TGTGCCAGCAGCTTAAACTCATACGGCCACTACGAGCAGTACTTC,CASSLNSYGHYEQYF
13,TRBV7-2,TRBJ1-2,NA,NA,TGTGCCAGCGCCTTTGGGAAGAACTATGGCTACACCTTC,CASAFGKNYGYTF
16,TRBV2,TRBJ1-1,NA,NA,TGTGCCAGCAGTCGCTTAAGTACCCACCAGGGCACTGAAGCTTTCTTT,CASSRLSTHQGTEAFF